These 22 T cell receptor beta chains came from one sample sequenced in a study of breast tumors, draining lymph nodes, adjacent tissues. Axillary draining lymph nodes of breast cancer patients supplied the node samples. TCRdb used MiXCR to reprocess the multiplex PCR reads, holding one entry per CDR3 protein. This sample carries around 130,000 distinct CDR3 sequences, 21% of them seen once, and the ten largest clones take roughly 2%. Source material: axillary lymph node tissue. These receptors were collected from a female donor with breast cancer. Some clones in this sample may be carry-over from other donors' samples.

This clonotype appeared many times. The chain employs TRBV5-1 and TRBJ1-2; D is unresolved. The CDR3 is 13 amino acids. V was clipped by 0 bases and J by 3 bases, with 6 bases between them. CDR1 is SGHRS, CDR2 YFSETQ, per germline. CDR3 sequence (DNA): TGCGCCAGCAGCTTGGATGCGGACTATGGCTACACCTTC. Translated: CASSLDADYGYTF.

With respect to this clonotype: It is likely a read error, because the conserved phenylalanine at the end of the CDR3 is missing. The CDR3: CAGRGRGQGEQFS. The CDR3 bases are TGTGCCGGACGCGGCAGGGGGCAAGGTGAGCAGTTCTCC. The J gene is TRBJ2-1, the V gene TRBV27; 8 bases are shared with TRBD1. This CDR3 has 13 amino acids. V trimming: 11 bases; J trimming: 9 bases; junction bases outside the gene matches: 12. CDR1 and CDR2 from the germline V gene are MNHEY and SMNVEV (reference sequence).

The table lists this clonotype with many counts. The chain carries TRBV6-2 or TRBV6-3 and TRBJ2-3; tentatively, D is TRBD1 (5 bases). V lost 0 bases to trimming and J lost 0 bases, with 7 bases between them. Germline values: CDR1 MNHEY, CDR2 SVGEGT. There are 15 residues in the CDR3. The CDR3 DNA sequence: TGTGCCAGCAGTTACTCGCAGGGTAGCACAGATACGCAGTATTTT. It encodes CASSYSQGSTDTQYF.

The sample holds many counts of this clonotype. The chain combines TRBV6-5 with TRBJ2-7; 8 bases agree with TRBD2. The V gene's germline CDR1 is MNHEY and CDR2 SVGAGI. This CDR3 comprises 14 residues. V shed 6 bases, J shed 3 bases, and the junction held 7 bases outside the gene matches. Here the CDR3 reads CASSPSGSLYEQYF. In DNA form, the CDR3 reads TGTGCCAGCAGCCCCAGCGGGAGCCTCTACGAGCAGTACTTC.

A word on this clonotype: A much larger clone differs by one base, so this may be a read error. This rearrangement joins TRBV19 to TRBJ1-5; D is unresolved. There are 13 residues in the CDR3. Germline lookup yields CDR1 LNHDA and CDR2 SQIVND (reference sequence). CDR3: CAGSIEVNQPQHF. DNA of the CDR3: TGTGCCGGTAGTATCGAGGTGAATCAGCCCCAGCATTTT.

The gene calls are TRBV7-2 and TRBJ1-3, with D unclear. V was pared by 2 bases and J by 0 bases, with 11 bases between. Germline-derived CDR1 and CDR2 are SGHTA and FQGNSA. The CDR3 runs 16 residues. CDR3 residues: CASSLSSVGSGNTIYF. The CDR3 bases are TGTGCCAGCAGCTTAAGCTCGGTGGGCTCTGGAAACACCATATATTTT.

This chain joins TRBV28 and TRBJ1-3, with TRBD1 matching over 7 bases. Germline V gene lookup returns CDR1 MDHEN and CDR2 SYDVKM. V lost 3 bases, J lost 4 bases, and 6 bases stayed unmatched. The CDR3 runs to 15 residues. The CDR3 here is CASSFWRQGGNTIYF. Written as DNA, the CDR3 is TGTGCCAGCAGTTTTTGGAGACAGGGAGGAAACACCATATATTTT.

In its sample, this clonotype was seen many times. The chain carries TRBV20-1 and TRBJ2-5; TRBD2 agrees at 8 bases. CDR3 length: 14 amino acids. From germline, CDR1 is DFQATT and CDR2 SNEGSKA (reference sequence). V dropped 1 base and J dropped 3; count of bases not matched to a gene: 4. CDR3 loop: CSARGGGGKETQYF. CDR3 sequence (DNA): TGCAGTGCTAGAGGGGGCGGGGGGAAAGAGACCCAGTACTTC.

This clonotype appeared many times. The V call is TRBV20-1, the J call TRBJ2-3; tentatively, D is TRBD1 (6 bases). Germline CDR1 and CDR2: DFQATT and SNEGSKA (reference sequence). Trimming pared 3 bases from V and 5 bases from J, leaving 15 bases between. The CDR3 totals 14 residues. CDR3 coding DNA: TGCAGTGCTAGTGGGGCAGGGGACGGAGATACGCAGTATTTT. Translated: CSASGAGDGDTQYF.

This clonotype occurred many times. The chain carries TRBV7-3 and TRBJ2-1; 10 nucleotides agree with TRBD2. V dropped 5 bases and J dropped 2; count of bases not matched to a gene: 15. The CDR3 covers 19 residues. Germline V CDR1 and CDR2: SGHTA, FQGTGA. CDR3 region: CASSQRGPQLAGPYNEQFF. The CDR3 bases are TGTGCCAGCAGCCAGCGAGGGCCGCAACTAGCGGGACCCTACAATGAGCAGTTCTTC.

The CDR3: CASTSGGLTDTQYF. The CDR3 DNA is TGTGCCAGCACCTCGGGCGGTCTCACAGATACGCAGTATTTT. This chain links TRBV28 with TRBJ2-3; D is unresolved. Trimming removed 7 bases at V and 2 bases at J, with 13 bases between. There are 14 residues in the CDR3. Germline V gives CDR1 MDHEN, CDR2 SYDVKM.

This clonotype has a count of ten or more. The chain couples TRBV24-1 to TRBJ2-5; D gene unclear. This CDR3 spans 14 amino acids. CDR1 KGHDR and CDR2 SFDVKD come from the germline V gene. Trimming removed 1 base at V and 4 bases at J, with 9 bases between. In DNA form, the CDR3 reads TGTGCCACCAGTGATTTCGGCGGCGGAGAGACCCAGTACTTC. Translating gives CATSDFGGGETQYF.

Comments on this clonotype: A read error may be the cause here, since a much bigger clone is one base away. This sequence joins TRBV5-6 and TRBJ2-3, with D possibly being TRBD1 (5 bases). This CDR3 has 11 residues. Germline V CDR1 and CDR2: SGHDT, YYEEEE. The DNA for the CDR3 is TGTGCCAGCAATTGGGGCCCAACGCAGTGTTTT. It yields the protein CASNWGPTQCF. The whole variable domain, filled in from reference TRBV5-6 and TRBJ2-3, reads DAGVTQSPTHLIKTRGQQVTLRCSPKSGHDTVSWYQQALGQGPQFIFQYYEEEERQRGNFPDRFSGHQFPNYSSELNVNALLLGDSALYLCASNWGPTQCFGPGTRLTVL.

This clonotype was counted a single time. The germline gene is not matched at one end of the junction; a read error may be the cause. This rearrangement joins TRBV20-1 to TRBJ1-6; 7 bases match TRBD1. The CDR3 sequence is 16 residues long. In germline, CDR1 is DFQATT, CDR2 SNEGSKA (reference sequence). The CDR3 coding sequence is TGCAGTGCTAGAGATAGTGGGACAGCTCGGAATTCACCCCTCCACTTC. Translating it yields CSARDSGTARNSPLHF.

At least ten counts were recorded for this clonotype. The chain is built from TRBV11-1 and TRBJ2-7, with 10 bases that match TRBD1. The CDR3 totals 15 residues. CDR1 and CDR2 from the germline V gene are SGHAT and FQDESV (reference sequence). Trimming took 3 bases from V and 7 from J; bases not matched to a gene: 9. CDR3 in DNA: TGTGCCAGCAGCTTGTTAGGGACAGGGGAAAGAGAGCAGTACTTC. Translating it yields CASSLLGTGEREQYF.

The rearrangement links TRBV7-2 to TRBJ2-3; TRBD2 aligns across 13 bases. V dropped 7 bases and J dropped 0; count of bases not matched to a gene: 4. The length of the CDR3 is 16 residues. Germline CDR1 and CDR2: SGHTA and FQGNSA. CDR3 amino acids: CASTGLAGASTDTQYF. CDR3 DNA sequence: TGTGCCAGCACCGGACTAGCGGGGGCTAGCACAGATACGCAGTATTTT.

This clonotype was seen many times. The J gene is TRBJ2-3, the V gene TRBV24-1; 8 nucleotides line up with TRBD2. The CDR3 loop spans 17 amino acids. J gave up 4 bases and V 2 bases, and 10 bases lay outside the gene matches. CDR1 KGHDR and CDR2 SFDVKD come from the germline V gene. In DNA form, the CDR3 reads TGTGCCACCAGTGATTACTTAGGGCGGGAGGCTTCAGATACGCAGTATTTT. Amino acid sequence: CATSDYLGREASDTQYF.

In its sample, this clonotype was seen many times. The V gene is TRBV29-1, the J gene TRBJ1-3, with D unclear. This CDR3 contains 12 residues. CDR1 is SQVTM, CDR2 ANQGSEA, per germline. V lost 7 bases and J 7 bases, leaving 14 bases between the germline ends. CDR3 loop: CSASIFGNTIYF. CDR3 coding DNA: TGCAGCGCCTCTATTTTTGGGAACACCATATATTTT.

This clonotype was found a few times. This chain uses TRBV20-1 with TRBJ1-1, with TRBD1 matching 9 bases. This CDR3 is 14 amino acids long. V gave up 1 base and J gave up 5 bases; unmatched junction bases: 5. Germline V gene lookup returns CDR1 DFQATT and CDR2 SNEGSKA (reference sequence). The CDR3 here is CSARVNRGRTEAFF. In DNA form, the CDR3 reads TGCAGTGCTAGAGTTAACAGGGGGCGGACTGAAGCTTTCTTT.

To note about this clonotype: Possible read error: a much larger clone is one base away. V usage is TRBV6-2 or TRBV6-3 and J usage is TRBJ1-6, with a tentative D call TRBD1 (5 bases). CDR1 is MNHEY, CDR2 SVGEGT, per germline. Trimming stripped 4 bases from V and 4 bases from J, with 8 bases between. CDR3 size: 14 residues. The CDR3 bases are TGTGCCAGCAGTTTCGGGGCATATAATTCACCCCTCCACTTT. Protein product: CASSFGAYNSPLHF.

At least ten counts were recorded for this clonotype. The V and J genes are TRBV19 and TRBJ2-1; either TRBD1 or TRBD2 may supply D (6 bases each). The CDR3 contains 16 residues. Germline V gene data show CDR1 as LNHDA and CDR2 as SQIVND (reference sequence). The V end lost 1 base, the J end lost 7 bases, and 17 bases lay between the germline ends. The CDR3 region is CASSIVGGGRLNEQFF. CDR3 DNA: TGTGCCAGTAGTATAGTTGGAGGGGGGCGGTTAAATGAGCAGTTCTTC. Full variable domain (rest looked up from reference TRBV19 and TRBJ2-1): DGGITQSPKYLFRKEGQNVTLSCEQNLNHDAMYWYRQDPGQGLRLIYYSQIVNDFQKGDIAEGYSVSREKKESFPLTVTSAQKNPTAFYLCASSIVGGGRLNEQFFGPGTRLTVL.

Details on this clonotype: Because the CDR3 is missing its conserved closing phenylalanine or tryptophan, this is likely a read error. CDR3 nucleotides: TGTGCCAGCAGCCACGTTGAGGGCTACACCTCC. Protein sequence: CASSHVEGYTS. V and J are TRBV11-2 and TRBJ1-2; D is unclear. The CDR3 spans 11 residues. Trimming removed 5 bases from V and 8 bases from J, with 9 bases in between. Germline V gene sequence: CDR1 SGHAT, CDR2 FQNNGV.